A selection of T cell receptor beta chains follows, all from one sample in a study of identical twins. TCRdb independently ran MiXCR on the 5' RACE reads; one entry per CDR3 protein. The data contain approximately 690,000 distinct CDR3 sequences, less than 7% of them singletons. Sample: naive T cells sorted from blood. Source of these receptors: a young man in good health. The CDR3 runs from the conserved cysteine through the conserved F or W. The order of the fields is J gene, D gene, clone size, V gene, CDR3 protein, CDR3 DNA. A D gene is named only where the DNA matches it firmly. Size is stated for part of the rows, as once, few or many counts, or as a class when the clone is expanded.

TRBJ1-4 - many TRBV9 CASITRAREKLFF TGTGCCAGCATTACAAGGGCTCGGGAAAAACTGTTTTTT
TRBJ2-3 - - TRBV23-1 CASSQLIYTDTQYF TGCGCCAGCAGTCAATTGATTTACACAGATACGCAGTATTTT
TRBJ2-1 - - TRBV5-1 CASRSGHNSYNEQFF TGCGCCAGCAGATCTGGCCACAACTCCTACAATGAGCAGTTCTTC
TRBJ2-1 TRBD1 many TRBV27 CASSHLNRDSDNEQFF TGTGCCAGCAGCCACCTAAACCGGGACAGCGACAATGAGCAGTTCTTC
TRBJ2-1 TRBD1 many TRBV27 CASMGQGDYNEQFF TGTGCCAGCATGGGACAGGGAGACTACAATGAGCAGTTCTTC
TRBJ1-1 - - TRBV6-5 CASSYSASLNTEAFF TGTGCCAGCAGTTACTCGGCGAGTCTGAACACTGAAGCTTTCTTT
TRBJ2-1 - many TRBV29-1 CSVGITNEQFF TGCAGCGTTGGGATCACGAATGAGCAGTTCTTC
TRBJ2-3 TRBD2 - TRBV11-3 CASSYRLAGEADTQYF TGTGCCAGCAGCTACCGACTAGCGGGAGAGGCCGATACGCAGTATTTT
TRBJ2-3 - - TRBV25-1 CASSEFDTRPSTDTQYF TGTGCCAGCAGTGAATTTGATACCCGCCCTAGCACAGATACGCAGTATTTT
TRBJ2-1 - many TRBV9 CASSVDGRGYNEQFF TGTGCCAGCAGCGTAGACGGCAGGGGTTACAATGAGCAGTTCTTC
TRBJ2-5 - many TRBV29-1 CSVALGYQETQYF TGCAGCGTTGCCCTCGGGTACCAAGAGACCCAGTACTTC
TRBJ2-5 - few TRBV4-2 CASTRGVAGEKETQYF TGTGCCAGCACCAGGGGTGTGGCGGGGGAGAAAGAGACCCAGTACTTC
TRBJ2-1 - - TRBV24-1 CATSAGGSDNEQFF TGTGCCACCAGTGCTGGAGGGAGCGACAATGAGCAGTTCTTC
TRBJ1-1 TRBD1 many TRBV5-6 CASSPSDRMNTEAFF TGTGCCAGCAGCCCATCGGACAGGATGAACACTGAAGCTTTCTTT
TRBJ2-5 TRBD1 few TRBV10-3 CAISGTGEGETQYF TGTGCCATCAGCGGGACAGGGGAGGGAGAGACCCAGTACTTC
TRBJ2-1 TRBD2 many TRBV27 CASSYRGGEQFF TGTGCCAGCAGTTACCGGGGGGGTGAGCAGTTCTTC
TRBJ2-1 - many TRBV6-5 CATGNTVEFF TGTGCCACAGGAAACACAGTGGAGTTCTTC
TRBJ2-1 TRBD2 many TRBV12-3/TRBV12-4 CASRLAGGLNEQFF TGTGCCAGCAGGTTAGCGGGAGGGTTAAATGAGCAGTTCTTC
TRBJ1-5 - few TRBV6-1 CASNLHPSQHF TGTGCCAGCAACCTCCATCCCTCCCAGCATTTT
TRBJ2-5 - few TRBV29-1 CSALTMETQYF TGCAGCGCTCTGACCATGGAGACCCAGTACTTC
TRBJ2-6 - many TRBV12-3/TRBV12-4 CASSLRRNSGANVLTF TGTGCCAGCAGCCTCCGCAGGAACTCTGGGGCCAACGTCCTGACTTTC
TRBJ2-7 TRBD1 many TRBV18 CASSPRQGSSYEQYF TGCGCCAGCAGCCCCCGACAGGGAAGCTCCTACGAGCAGTACTTC
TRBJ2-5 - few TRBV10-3 CAISVSSTRGQETQYF TGTGCCATCAGTGTATCGTCTACCCGGGGCCAAGAGACCCAGTACTTC
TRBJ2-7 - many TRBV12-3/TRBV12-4 CASRPEGVSFEQYF TGTGCCAGCAGACCCGAGGGCGTCAGCTTCGAGCAGTACTTC
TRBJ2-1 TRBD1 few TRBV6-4 CASSSTSGQGPYNEQFF TGTGCCAGCAGTTCGACCTCGGGACAGGGGCCTTACAATGAGCAGTTCTTC
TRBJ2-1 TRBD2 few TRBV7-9 CASSPRGTKGNRDEQFF TGTGCCAGCAGCCCGAGAGGGACTAAGGGGAATCGAGATGAGCAGTTCTTC
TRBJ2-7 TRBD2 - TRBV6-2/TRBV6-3 CASSPPGLAETVYEQYF TGTGCCAGCAGTCCGCCGGGACTAGCGGAGACTGTCTACGAGCAGTACTTC
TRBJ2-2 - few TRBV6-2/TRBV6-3 CASSSFWAGTNTGELFF TGTGCCAGCAGCAGCTTTTGGGCAGGGACGAACACCGGGGAGCTGTTTTTT
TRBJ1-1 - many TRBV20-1 CSARRVQASDEAFF TGCAGTGCCCGAAGAGTCCAGGCCAGCGATGAAGCTTTCTTT
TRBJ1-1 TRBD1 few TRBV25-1 CASSGGTGRAFF TGTGCCAGCAGCGGCGGGACAGGGCGAGCTTTCTTT
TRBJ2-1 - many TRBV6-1 CASWQGTYNEQFF TGTGCCAGCTGGCAGGGGACCTACAATGAGCAGTTCTTC
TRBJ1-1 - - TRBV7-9 CATSVSNTEAFF TGTGCCACCTCGGTTAGTAACACTGAAGCTTTCTTT
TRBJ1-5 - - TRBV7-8 CASSETGFGGNQPQHF TGTGCCAGCAGCGAAACAGGGTTTGGGGGCAATCAGCCCCAGCATTTT
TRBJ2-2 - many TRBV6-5 CASSYDGPDTGELFF TGTGCCAGCAGTTACGATGGACCCGACACCGGGGAGCTGTTTTTT
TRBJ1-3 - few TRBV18 CASSPNPTSSGNTIYF TGTGCCAGCTCACCAAACCCCACCTCCTCTGGAAACACCATATATTTT
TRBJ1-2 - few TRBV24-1 CATIPDRLYGYTF TGTGCCACCATCCCAGACAGATTGTATGGCTACACCTTC
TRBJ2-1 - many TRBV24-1 CATSDWDEQFF TGTGCCACCAGTGATTGGGATGAGCAGTTCTTC
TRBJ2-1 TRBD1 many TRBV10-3 CAIRDRASINEQFF TGTGCCATCAGAGACAGGGCCTCTATCAATGAGCAGTTCTTC
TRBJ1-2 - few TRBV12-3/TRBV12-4 CASSFGIPIPHF TGTGCCAGCAGTTTCGGGATCCCCATTCCCCACTTC
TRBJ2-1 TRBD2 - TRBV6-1 CASSVRLAEDNEQFF TGTGCCAGCAGTGTTCGCCTAGCGGAGGACAATGAGCAGTTCTTC
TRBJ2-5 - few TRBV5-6 CASLPDTGGETQYF TGTGCCAGCTTACCGGATACAGGAGGGGAGACCCAGTACTTC
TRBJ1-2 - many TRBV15 CATSRGTVDYGYTF TGTGCCACCAGCAGAGGCACCGTAGACTATGGCTACACCTTC
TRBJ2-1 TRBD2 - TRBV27 CASKVREFIDEQFF TGTGCCAGCAAGGTGCGGGAGTTCATAGATGAGCAGTTCTTC
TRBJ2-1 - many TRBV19 CASSPSAGPSYNEQFF TGTGCCAGTAGTCCCTCGGCGGGCCCCTCCTACAATGAGCAGTTCTTC
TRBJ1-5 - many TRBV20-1 CSARDLWDSNQPQHF TGCAGTGCTAGAGATCTCTGGGATAGCAATCAGCCCCAGCATTTT
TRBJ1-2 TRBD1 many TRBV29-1 CSVEGDRGNYGYTF TGCAGCGTTGAAGGGGACAGGGGGAACTATGGCTACACCTTC
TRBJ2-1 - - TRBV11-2 CASSFRVNEQFF TGTGCCAGCAGCTTCAGGGTAAATGAGCAGTTCTTC
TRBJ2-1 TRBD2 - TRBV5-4 CASSPAGTRGVDEQFF TGTGCCAGCAGCCCGGCAGGGACTAGAGGGGTCGATGAGCAGTTCTTC